This TCR beta chain comes out of a study of PD-1 blockade in classical Hodgkin lymphoma. Only in-frame clones appear in the TCRdb table, and some are missing; sequencing was by immunoSEQ multiplex PCR. The data show around 91,000 clones, with around 90% seen just once and approximately 22% held by the top ten. Relapses following autologous stem cell transplantation were seen in all patients, with brentuximab vedotin exposure varying. V was clipped by 1 base and J by 12 bases; unmatched bases: 9. CDR3 length: 15 residues. CDR1 and CDR2 (germline): SQVTM, ANQGSEA. The clonotype comes from a human donor with classical Hodgkin lymphoma. The J gene is TRBJ2-3, the V gene TRBV29-1, with TRBD2 matching over 14 bases. The sample was peripheral blood mononuclear cells (PBMCs), taken at baseline. Written as DNA, the CDR3 is TGCAGCGTTGAAGGGACTAGCGGGAGGATAGGGACACAGTATTTT. Its translation: CSVEGTSGRIGTQYF.